The 28 T cell receptor beta chains reported below all come from one sample, sequenced in a study of T cells in Graves' hyperthyroidism and ophthalmopathy. There were TCR beta CDR3 regions amplified from RNA transcripts. The study used the HTBI primer set for a first-round RT-PCR of the TCR CDR3. TCRdb ran MiXCR on the multiplex PCR reads and lists one entry per CDR3 protein. Found here are 300,000 to 500,000 distinct CDR3 sequences, roughly an eighth of them singletons; the top ten hold around 28%. Material: blood. Source of these receptors: a man in his fifties with Graves' ophthalmopathy.

This chain links TRBV7-2 with TRBJ2-7, with 9 bases lining up with TRBD2. Per the germline V gene, CDR1 is SGHTA and CDR2 is FQGNSA. The CDR3 is made up of 16 amino acids. V was pared by 1 base and J by 3 bases, with 7 bases of the junction left unmatched. The DNA for the CDR3 is TGTGCCAGCAGCTTAGTATCGGCGGGAGGGAGCTACGAGCAGTACTTC. It yields the protein CASSLVSAGGSYEQYF.

This clonotype was counted between two and nine times. The chain employs TRBV27 and TRBJ2-5, with 7 bases lining up with TRBD1. The CDR3 is 14 residues long. The V gene's germline CDR1 is MNHEY and CDR2 SMNVEV (reference sequence). The V segment lost 3 bases and the J segment 8 bases; nucleotides outside the gene matches: 9. The CDR3 DNA follows: TGTGCCAGCAGTTTGGACAGGTTTGGAAGAACCCAGTACTTC. Translated: CASSLDRFGRTQYF.

A few counts support this clonotype. The chain is built from TRBV14 and TRBJ2-3; D is unclear. Per the germline V gene, CDR1 is SGHDN and CDR2 is FVKESK. This CDR3 has 16 residues. Trimming took 5 bases from V and 0 from J, leaving 15 bases between them. DNA for the CDR3: TGTGCCAGCAGCGGTTTTTTGGACGTCAGCACAGATACGCAGTATTTT. It encodes CASSGFLDVSTDTQYF.

On this clonotype: A much bigger clone sits one base away, suggesting this may be a read error. The chain carries TRBV18 and TRBJ2-5; unclear D gene. The CDR3 loop spans 13 amino acids. CDR1 is KGHSH, CDR2 LQKENI, per germline. This CDR3 is CVSSPPTRETQYF. In DNA form, the CDR3 reads TGTGTCAGCTCTCCTCCGACACGAGAGACCCAGTACTTC. Looking up the rest from reference TRBV18 and TRBJ2-5 gives the full variable domain: NAGVMQNPRHLVRRRGQEARLRCSPMKGHSHVYWYRQLPEEGLKFMVYLQKENIIDESGMPKERFSAEFPKEGPSILRIQQVVRGDSAAYFCVSSPPTRETQYFGPGTRLLVL.

There are many counts of this clonotype. V is TRBV27 and J is TRBJ2-1, with D perhaps TRBD1 or TRBD2 (6 bases each). Germline assignment: CDR1 MNHEY and CDR2 SMNVEV (reference sequence). V was trimmed by 5 bases and J by 7 bases, leaving 18 bases between them. The CDR3 is 15 residues long. In DNA, the CDR3 is TGTGCCAGCAGTCGCTTGGGACTTGGGACAAATGAGCAGTTCTTC. Its protein product is CASSRLGLGTNEQFF.

This clonotype came up many times. This rearrangement joins TRBV18 to TRBJ1-1; possible D gene TRBD1, 5 bases. CDR3 length equals 12 residues. Germline-derived CDR1 and CDR2 are KGHSH and LQKENI. Trimming stripped 2 bases from V and 8 bases from J, with 9 bases between. CDR3 region: CASSPAGPEAFF. The CDR3 DNA reads TGTGCCAGCTCACCAGCGGGGCCCGAAGCTTTCTTT.

This clonotype has more than one count but fewer than ten. The gene calls are TRBV14 and TRBJ1-2, with 7 bases lining up with TRBD1. This CDR3 is 13 amino acids long. CDR1 is SGHDN, CDR2 FVKESK, per germline. V shed 8 bases, J shed 8 bases, and the junction held 11 bases outside the gene matches. Written as DNA, the CDR3 is TGTGCCAGCGTTTCAGCAGGGGGATTGGGCTACACCTTC. Its translation is CASVSAGGLGYTF.

This clonotype was observed a handful of times. The chain has TRBV20-1 and TRBJ1-2, with D possibly being TRBD1 (6 bases). V dropped 0 bases and J dropped 8 bases, with 16 bases sitting between them. The germline V gene has CDR1 DFQATT and CDR2 SNEGSKA (reference sequence). The length of the CDR3 is 14 residues. CDR3 bases: TGCAGTGCTAGAGATGCGGAGGGGGTGGGGGGCTACACCTTC. Amino acids: CSARDAEGVGGYTF.

Comment on this clonotype: One junction end does not reproduce the germline sequence, and a read error may be involved. This sequence joins TRBV12-3 or TRBV12-4 and TRBJ1-2, with TRBD1 as a possible D gene (6 bases). The CDR3 sequence is 14 residues long. CDR3: CAISESRGVGGYTF. The DNA of the CDR3 is TGTGCCATCAGTGAGTCGAGGGGGGTTGGCGGCTACACCTTC.

Of note for this clonotype: A much larger clone differs from this one at a single base, so this may be a read error. The V call is TRBV4-1, the J call TRBJ2-7; 8 bases agree with TRBD2. The V segment lost 1 base and the J segment 2 bases; nucleotides outside the gene matches: 4. CDR1 and CDR2 from the germline V gene are MGHRA and YSYEKL. CDR3 size: 15 residues. CDR3 sequence: CASSQVSGIPYEQYF. DNA for the CDR3: TGCGCCAGCAGCCAAGTTAGCGGGATCCCCTACGAGCAGTACTTC.

The chain combines TRBV5-8 with TRBJ1-5; 8 nucleotides line up with TRBD1. Germline CDR1 SGHTS, CDR2 YDEGEE. V was clipped by 8 bases and J by 3 bases; unmatched bases: 10. This CDR3 contains 15 residues. The DNA of the CDR3 is TGTGCCAGTGCGGCCGGGACAGGCCCCAATCAGCCCCAGCATTTT. This sequence encodes CASAAGTGPNQPQHF.

V usage is TRBV19 and J usage is TRBJ1-5; no reliable D call. CDR3 length: 12 residues. Germline CDR1 reads LNHDA; CDR2 reads SQIVND (reference sequence). V was cut by 11 bases and J by 4 bases, with 12 bases left in between. CDR3 coding DNA: TGTGCCTGTGATCTGGGGAATCAGCCCCAGCATTTT. Translating it yields CACDLGNQPQHF.

The V call is TRBV12-5, the J call TRBJ2-7; D unresolved. The CDR3 covers 11 residues. From germline, CDR1 is LGHNT and CDR2 FRNRAP. The V end was cut by 0 bases, the J end by 6 bases, with 3 bases between. CDR3 DNA sequence: TGTGCTAGTGGTTTGGTTTTCGAGCAGTACTTC. This codes for CASGLVFEQYF.

This clonotype was seen only a few times. This rearrangement joins TRBV20-1 to TRBJ2-7; D is unresolved. V lost 3 bases and J 2 bases, leaving 14 bases between the germline ends. Germline V CDR1 and CDR2: DFQATT, SNEGSKA (reference sequence). The CDR3 totals 14 residues. CDR3 DNA: TGCAGTGCTAGTTCGGCGTCCAACACCTACGAGCAGTACTTC. Its protein is CSASSASNTYEQYF.

This clonotype was observed many times. The chain carries TRBV2 and TRBJ2-1; the D is unclear. Per germline, CDR1 SNHLY and CDR2 FYNNEI. The CDR3 consists of 14 residues. Trimming left V 2 bases short and J 3 bases short, with 8 bases between. The CDR3 sequence: CASSEQGIYNEQFF. As DNA, the CDR3 is TGTGCCAGCAGTGAACAAGGGATCTACAATGAGCAGTTCTTC.

The count of this clonotype is one. The chain joins TRBV6-2 or TRBV6-3 to TRBJ2-1; D may correspond to TRBD1 or TRBD2 (5 bases each). The CDR3 runs to 18 residues. Germline assignment: CDR1 MNHEY and CDR2 SVGEGT. Trimming pared 8 bases from V and 10 bases from J, leaving 33 bases between. The CDR3 reads CASRAGRESYNELWEQFF. The DNA for the CDR3 is TGTGCCAGCCGGGCAGGGAGAGAATCCTACAATGAGCTGTGGGAGCAGTTCTTC.

The CDR3 nucleotides are TGTGCCATCGGTTATAGCAATCAGCCCCAGCATTTT. Amino acid sequence: CAIGYSNQPQHF. The chain carries TRBV6-5 and TRBJ1-5, with D unclear. Germline lookup yields CDR1 MNHEY and CDR2 SVGAGI. Between the trimmed V and J ends, which lost 10 bases and 0 bases, there was a span of 7 bases. The CDR3 loop spans 12 amino acids.

This clonotype was seen only once. Because it lacks the conserved phenylalanine or tryptophan at the end, this CDR3 is likely a read error. The CDR3 spells CASSLWGGNQPQHS. The CDR3 DNA sequence: TGTGCCAGCAGTTTGTGGGGGGGCAATCAGCCCCAGCATTCT. The rearrangement joins TRBV28 to TRBJ1-5, with D possibly matching TRBD1 (5 bases). The CDR3 sequence is 14 residues long. From germline, CDR1 is MDHEN and CDR2 SYDVKM. The germline V and J ends were trimmed by 3 bases and 2 bases, with 8 bases remaining between them.

This clonotype showed up many times. The rearrangement joins TRBV5-1 to TRBJ2-5; D uncertain. V lost 0 bases and J 3 bases, leaving 3 bases between the germline ends. The CDR3 has 12 amino acids. CDR1 and CDR2 from the germline V gene are SGHRS and YFSETQ. CDR3 bases: TGCGCCAGCAGCTTGGGTAAAGAGACCCAGTACTTC. The encoded protein is CASSLGKETQYF.

This clonotype was detected only a few times. The chain recombines TRBV5-1 with TRBJ2-3; 12 bases match TRBD2. With V trimmed by 0 bases and J by 2 bases, 7 bases remained unmatched. There are 18 residues in the CDR3. Per the germline V gene, CDR1 is SGHRS and CDR2 is YFSETQ. The CDR3 DNA reads TGCGCCAGCAGCTTGGGGCTCGGACTAGCGGGAAACACAGATACGCAGTATTTT. This gives the protein CASSLGLGLAGNTDTQYF.

This clonotype was detected ten times or more. This rearrangement joins TRBV20-1 to TRBJ1-5; D is undetermined. Per the germline V gene, CDR1 is DFQATT and CDR2 is SNEGSKA (reference sequence). V gave up 0 bases and J gave up 2 bases, with 8 bases separating them. The CDR3 has 14 amino acids. The CDR3 region is CSARDAGGNQPQHF. In DNA, the CDR3 is TGCAGTGCTAGAGATGCGGGTGGCAATCAGCCCCAGCATTTT.

The CDR3 region has the DNA TGTGCCAGCAGTTTCTCAGGGATTGCCGGGGAGCTGTTTTTT. This encodes CASSFSGIAGELFF. This chain joins TRBV12-3 or TRBV12-4 and TRBJ2-2; D possibly corresponds to TRBD1 (5 bases). Trimming pared 3 bases from V and 6 bases from J, leaving 11 bases between. CDR3 size: 14 residues.

This clonotype was observed a handful of times. V gene TRBV19 combines with J gene TRBJ2-6; TRBD1 agrees at 12 bases. This CDR3 contains 22 residues. Germline CDR1 reads LNHDA; CDR2 reads SQIVND (reference sequence). Germline trimming cut 3 bases from V and 0 bases from J; bases unmatched to any gene: 15. CDR3 sequence: CASSILGQGARPSSSGANVLTF. CDR3 coding DNA: TGTGCCAGTAGTATTTTGGGACAGGGGGCCCGACCTTCCAGCTCTGGGGCCAACGTCCTGACTTTC. The full variable domain, its missing parts supplied by reference TRBV19 and TRBJ2-6, is DGGITQSPKYLFRKEGQNVTLSCEQNLNHDAMYWYRQDPGQGLRLIYYSQIVNDFQKGDIAEGYSVSREKKESFPLTVTSAQKNPTAFYLCASSILGQGARPSSSGANVLTFGAGSRLTVL.

Many counts were recorded for this clonotype. The chain is built from TRBV7-6 and TRBJ2-3; D is ambiguous. The CDR3 length is 16 residues. The V gene lost 8 bases and the J gene lost 4 bases, with 22 bases spanning the gap. CDR1 is SGHVS and CDR2 is FNYEAQ in the germline V gene. CDR3: CASAPFSQVEPDTQYF. In DNA form, the CDR3 reads TGTGCCAGCGCCCCTTTCAGCCAGGTCGAACCAGATACGCAGTATTTT.

This clonotype was observed many times. V gene TRBV5-1 combines with J gene TRBJ2-1; 9 nucleotides align to TRBD2. CDR3 length: 18 residues. Germline V gives CDR1 SGHRS, CDR2 YFSETQ. V lost 5 bases, J lost 4 bases, and 16 bases stayed unmatched. This chain's CDR3 is CASSSTVSGSGIYNEQFF. The CDR3 DNA reads TGCGCCAGCAGTTCCACAGTTAGCGGGAGCGGGATTTACAATGAGCAGTTCTTC.

This clonotype was found many times. The chain combines TRBV5-1 with TRBJ2-7, with 13 bases matching TRBD2. The germline gives CDR1 SGHRS, CDR2 YFSETQ. V shed 6 bases and J 7 bases; nucleotides not matched to a gene: 4. CDR3 length: 13 residues. CDR3 in DNA: TGCGCCAGCACCGGGACTAGCGGGATTGAGCAGTACTTC. It encodes CASTGTSGIEQYF.

The genes are TRBV5-4 and TRBJ2-3; 12 nucleotides match TRBD2. The CDR3 sequence is 16 residues long. J was trimmed by 6 bases and V by 4 bases; bases with no gene match: 9. Germline assignment: CDR1 SGHNT and CDR2 YYREEE (reference sequence). The CDR3 is CASSKTLAGGGDTQYF. In DNA form, the CDR3 reads TGTGCCAGCAGCAAAACACTAGCGGGAGGTGGGGATACGCAGTATTTT. The full variable domain, in which reference TRBV5-4 and TRBJ2-3 provide the parts outside the CDR3, is ETGVTQSPTHLIKTRGQQVTLRCSSQSGHNTVSWYQQALGQGPQFIFQYYREEENGRGNFPPRFSGLQFPNYSSELNVNALELDDSALYLCASSKTLAGGGDTQYFGPGTRLTVL.

J is TRBJ1-4 and V is TRBV20-1; D is unresolved. This CDR3 is 16 amino acids long. V lost 3 bases to trimming and J lost 0 bases, with 14 bases between them. Germline CDR1 reads DFQATT; CDR2 reads SNEGSKA (reference sequence). CDR3 bases: TGCAGTGCTAGGATTACCAGACAAACAACTAATGAAAAACTGTTTTTT. Its protein is CSARITRQTTNEKLFF.